These 14 T cell receptor beta chains came from one sample sequenced in a study of early T cells in non-severe SARS-CoV-2 infection (dated by TCRdb to the early 2020s). The receptor library was made with 5' RACE. Sequenced using a NextSeq 500. TCRdb ran its own pipeline on the public reads, namely fastp trimming at Q25 and MiXCR clone calling, and kept in-frame beta chains. When rows share a CDR3 protein, they turn into one entry using the most common DNA and genes. For this sample there are under 80,000 distinct CDR3 sequences; 10% to 15% appear just once. Around 4.6% of the sample rests with the top ten. The source material was whole blood. The receptor source for this set is an adult who was a healthcare worker with PCR-confirmed SARS-CoV-2 infection or an uninfected control (not recorded which).

On this clonotype: Mismatch with germline at one junction end may stem from a read error. The genes are TRBV7-9 and TRBJ2-7, with unresolved D. CDR3 length: 11 amino acids. Germline V gene lookup returns CDR1 SEHNR and CDR2 FQNEAQ (reference sequence). The CDR3 DNA reads as TGTGCCAGCAGCCTAGACATCGAGCAGAACTTC. Translation gives CASSLDIEQNF.

This clonotype was detected a few times. The chain combines TRBV4-3 with TRBJ1-5, with D possibly being TRBD1 (6 bases). CDR3 length: 15 residues. Germline-derived CDR1 and CDR2 are LGHNA and YSLEER. Trimming removed 0 bases at V and 4 bases at J, with 10 bases between. CDR3 coding DNA: TGCGCCAGCAGCCAAGATCGCAGGGGAAATCAGCCCCAGCATTTT. This codes for CASSQDRRGNQPQHF.

A few counts support this clonotype. The gene calls are TRBV15 and TRBJ2-7; TRBD1 or TRBD2 may be the D gene (5 bases each). Germline-derived CDR1 and CDR2 are LNHNV and YYDKDF (reference sequence). Trimming left V 0 bases short and J 3 bases short, with 15 bases between. This CDR3 is built from 16 residues. As DNA, the CDR3 is TGTGCCACCAGCAGAGATTGGGTGGGACCAGTCTACGAGCAGTACTTC. Translating it yields CATSRDWVGPVYEQYF. Full variable domain (missing parts from reference TRBV15 and TRBJ2-7): DAMVIQNPRYQVTQFGKPVTLSCSQTLNHNVMYWYQQKSSQAPKLLFHYYDKDFNNEADTPDNFQSRRPNTSFCFLDIRSPGLGDTAMYLCATSRDWVGPVYEQYFGPGTRLTVT.

This clonotype was recorded at least ten times. The rearrangement links TRBV7-8 to TRBJ2-6; no definite D call. The CDR3 has 16 amino acids. Germline CDR1 and CDR2: SGHVS and FQNEAQ. With 4 bases removed from V and 0 bases from J, the gap between germline ends came to 10 bases. The CDR3 nucleotides are TGTGCCAGCAGCTACCTAGAGGTCTCTGGGGCCAACGTCCTGACTTTC. It translates to CASSYLEVSGANVLTF.

This rearrangement joins TRBV20-1 to TRBJ1-5; D is uncertain. Germline V lookup: CDR1 DFQATT, CDR2 SNEGSKA (reference sequence). The CDR3 is 13 amino acids. V lost 4 bases to trimming and J lost 7 bases, with 14 bases between them. CDR3 residues: CSAIETAGQPQHF. In DNA form, the CDR3 reads TGCAGTGCTATCGAAACGGCGGGGCAGCCCCAGCATTTT.

V and J are TRBV12-3 or TRBV12-4 and TRBJ1-2; D not certain. V lost 7 bases, J lost 4 bases, and 13 bases lay in between. The CDR3 is made up of 13 amino acids. CDR3 DNA sequence: TGTGCCAGCACCCCCAGGACGGGCTATGGCTACACCTTC. Encoded protein: CASTPRTGYGYTF.

At least ten counts were recorded for this clonotype. The rearrangement uses TRBV2 and TRBJ2-7, with a possible D match to TRBD1 (5 bases). The CDR3 length is 14 residues. V lost 2 bases and J lost 1, with 9 bases in between. Germline values: CDR1 SNHLY, CDR2 FYNNEI. CDR3 bases: TGTGCCAGCAGTGAAATTCAGGGTTCCTACGAGCAGTACTTC. Translation gives CASSEIQGSYEQYF.

This clonotype was seen more than once but under ten times. This chain's CDR3 is CAWSLGVGQPQHF. CDR3 DNA sequence: TGTGCCTGGAGTCTCGGGGTAGGGCAGCCCCAGCATTTT. This chain connects TRBV30 to TRBJ1-5; D not resolved. The V end lost 2 bases, the J end lost 7 bases, and 12 bases lay between the germline ends. In germline, CDR1 is GTSNPN, CDR2 SVGIG (reference sequence). CDR3 length: 13 residues.

This clonotype was recorded many times. The chain uses TRBV7-2 and TRBJ2-5; no firm D call. CDR3 length equals 13 residues. V was shortened by 1 base and J by 1 base, with 4 bases between the two germline ends. CDR1 SGHTA and CDR2 FQGNSA come from the germline V gene. The CDR3 loop reads CASSLGGQETQYF. CDR3 DNA sequence: TGTGCCAGCAGCTTAGGTGGCCAAGAGACCCAGTACTTC.

The sample holds a few counts of this clonotype. This chain connects TRBV12-3 or TRBV12-4 to TRBJ2-7; 10 bases map to TRBD1. With 6 bases clipped from V and 1 base from J, the junction kept 6 bases outside the gene matches. CDR3 size: 15 residues. The CDR3 loop is CASSRQGALSYEQYF. The CDR3 nucleotides read TGTGCCAGCAGCCGACAGGGGGCACTTTCCTACGAGCAGTACTTC.

This clonotype has a count of ten or more. This chain joins TRBV5-1 and TRBJ2-1, with a tentative D call TRBD2 (6 bases). Germline V gene sequence: CDR1 SGHRS, CDR2 YFSETQ. V lost 2 bases and J lost 3, with 15 bases in between. The CDR3 consists of 16 residues. This CDR3 is CASSFVTSAHYNEQFF. In nucleotides, the CDR3 is TGCGCCAGCAGCTTCGTGACTAGTGCCCACTACAATGAGCAGTTCTTC. Using reference TRBV5-1 and TRBJ2-1 for the parts outside the CDR3, the full variable domain is KAGVTQTPRYLIKTRGQQVTLSCSPISGHRSVSWYQQTPGQGLQFLFEYFSETQRNKGNFPGRFSGRQFSNSRSEMNVSTLELGDSALYLCASSFVTSAHYNEQFFGPGTRLTVL.

Of note for this clonotype: Given a much more abundant clone one base away, this may be a read error. The chain joins TRBV25-1 to TRBJ2-1; 8 bases align to TRBD1. The CDR3 runs to 15 residues. Germline lookup yields CDR1 MGHDK and CDR2 SYGVNS. The CDR3 reads CASSERDRPDNEQLF. The CDR3 DNA is TGTGCCAGCAGTGAAAGGGACAGGCCTGACAATGAGCAGCTCTTC.

At least ten counts were recorded for this clonotype. The CDR3 DNA follows: TGTGCCAGTAGCCCGAGGGGTTTCTATGGCTACACCTTC. Protein sequence: CASSPRGFYGYTF. The V call is TRBV19, the J call TRBJ1-2; weak D call: TRBD1 (5 bases). Trimming pared 6 bases from V and 4 bases from J, leaving 12 bases between. The germline CDR1 and CDR2 sequences are LNHDA and SQIVND (reference sequence). The CDR3 has 13 amino acids.

The chain has TRBV3-1 and TRBJ2-7; 7 bases map to TRBD2. The CDR3 sequence is 15 residues long. Germline CDR1 and CDR2: LGHDT and YNNKEL (reference sequence). Trimming at V came to 0 bases and at J to 10 bases, leaving 12 bases not matched to a gene. The CDR3 reads CASSQDRTGGLSQYF. DNA of the CDR3: TGTGCCAGCAGCCAAGATCGAACGGGGGGACTTAGTCAGTACTTC.